These T cell receptor beta chains were read from a single sample in a study of blood T cell repertoires in COVID-19. TCRdb's table, derived via immunoSEQ multiplex PCR, lists solely in-frame clones and lacks some. The table includes approximately 200,000 clones, roughly four fifths detected once. The specimen sequenced was peripheral blood. These receptors originate from a woman in her 50s with acute or convalescent COVID-19. The CDR3 runs from the conserved cysteine through the conserved F or W. Fields, in order: V gene, J gene, clone size, D gene, CDR3 DNA, CDR3 protein. D genes are given only for firm matches. Not all rows give a size; the values are once, few, many and, for expanded clones, a class.

V: TRBV19
J: TRBJ1-4
size: once
D: TRBD1
DNA: TGTGCCAGTAGTCTTTATGCCCCGACAGGGGCAACTAATGAAAAACTGTTTTTT
CDR3: CASSLYAPTGATNEKLFF

V: TRBV7-8
J: TRBJ1-1
size: NA
D: NA
DNA: TGTGCCAGCAGCCACACCCTCCGGGGGAACACTGAAGCTTTCTTT
CDR3: CASSHTLRGNTEAFF

V: TRBV5-6
J: TRBJ2-7
size: NA
D: NA
DNA: TGTGCCAGCAGCTTGGCGGGCAGGGAGGACTTC
CDR3: CASSLAGREDF

V: TRBV20-1
J: TRBJ2-1
size: NA
D: TRBD2
DNA: TGCAGTGCTAGTCCGGGGTCGGGGGGATACAATGAGCAGTTCTTC
CDR3: CSASPGSGGYNEQFF

V: TRBV19
J: TRBJ1-4
size: NA
D: NA
DNA: TGTGCCAGTAGTAGCCGGGGGGAAAAACTGTTTTTT
CDR3: CASSSRGEKLFF

V: TRBV7-9
J: TRBJ2-2
size: NA
D: NA
DNA: TGTGCCAGCAGCCCCGACAGACGGCCTTCCACCGGGGAGCTGTTTTTT
CDR3: CASSPDRRPSTGELFF

V: TRBV23-1
J: TRBJ2-1
size: NA
D: NA
DNA: TGCGCCAGCAGTCAACGCGGGGCCGAAGTAGAGGGTCCGAGAGGCTACAATGAGCAGTTCTTC
CDR3: CASSQRGAEVEGPRGYNEQFF

V: TRBV18
J: TRBJ1-2
size: NA
D: NA
DNA: TGTGCCAGCTCACCACCGACCAGGACAGACTATGGCTACACCTTC
CDR3: CASSPPTRTDYGYTF

V: TRBV28
J: TRBJ2-3
size: NA
D: NA
DNA: TGTGCCAGCAGTTTCCGGATACTAGCAGCAGATACGCAGTATTTT
CDR3: CASSFRILAADTQYF

V: TRBV6-6
J: TRBJ1-4
size: NA
D: TRBD1
DNA: TGTGCCAGCAGGGCGACAGGGGAGGAAGGAAAACTGTTTTTT
CDR3: CASRATGEEGKLFF

V: TRBV27
J: TRBJ1-5
size: NA
D: NA
DNA: TGTGCCAGCAGTTCAGGGGAAGGGAGCAATCAGCCCCAGCATTTT
CDR3: CASSSGEGSNQPQHF

V: TRBV7-8
J: TRBJ2-3
size: NA
D: NA
DNA: TGTGCCAGCAGCTTAAGAGGGCCAGATACGCAGTATTTT
CDR3: CASSLRGPDTQYF

V: TRBV6-6
J: TRBJ2-3
size: NA
D: TRBD2
DNA: TGTGCCAGCAGTGCCGGGGGGGGAGGCACAGATACGCAGTATTTT
CDR3: CASSAGGGGTDTQYF

V: TRBV3-1/TRBV3-2
J: TRBJ2-7
size: NA
D: TRBD2
DNA: TGTGCCAGCAGCCTTACTGGGGGAGGGCTCGAGCAGTACTTC
CDR3: CASSLTGGGLEQYF

V: TRBV28
J: TRBJ1-2
size: NA
D: TRBD1
DNA: TGTGCCAGCAGCCGAGGACAGGGGAAGCGCTACACCTTC
CDR3: CASSRGQGKRYTF

V: TRBV7-2
J: TRBJ1-4
size: NA
D: NA
DNA: TGTGCCAGCAGCTTAGGGTGGGGGGAACTCAGCGAAAAACTGTTTTTT
CDR3: CASSLGWGELSEKLFF

V: TRBV7-2
J: TRBJ2-3
size: NA
D: TRBD1
DNA: TGTGCCAGCAGCTCCAGACAGGGGGCGCGGACAGATACGCAGTATTTT
CDR3: CASSSRQGARTDTQYF

V: TRBV5-1
J: TRBJ1-1
size: NA
D: NA
DNA: TGCGCCAGCAGCTTGGCCCGGGGGGGAACTGAAGCTTTCTTT
CDR3: CASSLARGGTEAFF

V: TRBV6-5
J: TRBJ2-2
size: NA
D: TRBD2
DNA: TGTGCCAGCAGACTAGCGGGAGGGGACACCGGGGAGCTGTTTTTT
CDR3: CASRLAGGDTGELFF

V: TRBV24-1
J: TRBJ2-7
size: few
D: NA
DNA: TGTGCCACCAGTGATTTGGGCCTGGCGCAGTACTTC
CDR3: CATSDLGLAQYF

V: TRBV28
J: TRBJ1-1
size: few
D: TRBD1
DNA: TGTGCCAGCAATGGACAGGCGGCTGAAGCTTTCTTT
CDR3: CASNGQAAEAFF

V: TRBV28
J: TRBJ1-5
size: few
D: NA
DNA: TGTGCCAGCAGTTTTGGTGAGAAGGGGGGGAGGCGGCTCAGCAATCAGCCCCAGCATTTT
CDR3: CASSFGEKGGRRLSNQPQHF

V: TRBV28
J: TRBJ2-7
size: many
D: TRBD2
DNA: TGTGCCAGCAGTTTACCTACTAGCGGGAGGAACTCCTACGAGCAGTACTTC
CDR3: CASSLPTSGRNSYEQYF

V: TRBV27
J: TRBJ2-1
size: once
D: NA
DNA: TGTGCCAGCAGTACTAAAAACAATGAGCAGTTCTTC
CDR3: CASSTKNNEQFF

V: TRBV12-3/TRBV12-4
J: TRBJ1-1
size: NA
D: NA
DNA: TGTGCCAGCAGTTATGGGCAGACTACCGAAGCTTTCTTT
CDR3: CASSYGQTTEAFF

V: TRBV10-3
J: TRBJ2-7
size: NA
D: NA
DNA: TGTGCCATCAGTGAGTCAAGGACAGTCTACGAGCAGTACTTC
CDR3: CAISESRTVYEQYF

V: TRBV9
J: TRBJ2-7
size: NA
D: TRBD2
DNA: TGTGCCAGCAGCGTAGGAGCTAGCGGGGCTTTTGAGCAGTACTTC
CDR3: CASSVGASGAFEQYF

V: TRBV2
J: TRBJ2-1
size: NA
D: TRBD2
DNA: TGTGCCAGCACGGGGGGGACTAGCGGCGACAATGAGCAGTTCTTC
CDR3: CASTGGTSGDNEQFF

V: TRBV12-5
J: TRBJ1-1
size: NA
D: NA
DNA: TGTGCTAGTGGTTACGCAGGGGCGCCGAACACTGAAGCTTTCTTT
CDR3: CASGYAGAPNTEAFF

V: TRBV6-5
J: TRBJ2-1
size: NA
D: NA
DNA: TGTGCCAGCATGGGGGCTTCCAATGAGCAGTTCTTC
CDR3: CASMGASNEQFF

V: TRBV5-6
J: TRBJ2-1
size: NA
D: TRBD2
DNA: TGTGCCAGCAGCTTTGAACAACTAGCGGGTTCCTACAATGAGCAGTTCTTC
CDR3: CASSFEQLAGSYNEQFF

V: TRBV7-9
J: TRBJ1-3
size: NA
D: NA
DNA: TGTGCCAGCAGCCCTCAGGGTGTGACTGGAAACACCATATATTTT
CDR3: CASSPQGVTGNTIYF

V: TRBV12-3/TRBV12-4
J: TRBJ1-2
size: NA
D: TRBD1
DNA: TGTGCCAGCAGTCTGGGACAGGGGGCTGGCTACACCTTC
CDR3: CASSLGQGAGYTF

V: TRBV5-1
J: TRBJ2-3
size: NA
D: TRBD2
DNA: TGCGCCAGCAGCTTGGGACAGCGGGGGGATACGCAGTATTTT
CDR3: CASSLGQRGDTQYF

V: TRBV24-1
J: TRBJ2-1
size: NA
D: TRBD1
DNA: TGTGCCACCAGTGATTTGGGTGGAAGTCCGGGACAGGGGTTCCATGAGCAGTTCTTC
CDR3: CATSDLGGSPGQGFHEQFF

V: TRBV7-8
J: TRBJ1-1
size: NA
D: NA
DNA: TGTGCCAGCAGCTTAGGTCAGGGGATGAACACTGAAGCTTTCTTT
CDR3: CASSLGQGMNTEAFF

V: TRBV7-2
J: TRBJ2-7
size: NA
D: TRBD2
DNA: TGTGCCAGCAGCCCACAAACTGGAGCGGGAGGTTCCTACGAGCAGTACTTC
CDR3: CASSPQTGAGGSYEQYF

V: TRBV5-5
J: TRBJ1-3
size: NA
D: NA
DNA: TGTGCCAGCAGCTTCCTCGCGGACTCTGGAAACACCATATATTTT
CDR3: CASSFLADSGNTIYF

V: TRBV7-8
J: TRBJ2-7
size: once
D: NA
DNA: TGTGCCAGCAGCTCCAGTCAGTATGGGCTGGGCTACGAGCAGTACTTC
CDR3: CASSSSQYGLGYEQYF

V: TRBV30
J: TRBJ2-3
size: NA
D: NA
DNA: TGTGCCTGGAGTGTCGACAGGAATACGCAGTATTTT
CDR3: CAWSVDRNTQYF

V: TRBV5-4
J: TRBJ2-4
size: NA
D: TRBD1
DNA: TGTGCCAGCAGCAAACCCGGGACAGGGAAAAACATTCAGTACTTC
CDR3: CASSKPGTGKNIQYF

V: TRBV7-9
J: TRBJ1-1
size: NA
D: TRBD1
DNA: TGTGCCAGCAACCCGACAGGGGGCACTGAAGCTTTCTTT
CDR3: CASNPTGGTEAFF

V: TRBV7-2
J: TRBJ1-4
size: NA
D: NA
DNA: TGTGCCAGCAGCTTAGGAGTTGCAAGGGGGGAAAAACTGTTTTTT
CDR3: CASSLGVARGEKLFF

V: TRBV20-1
J: TRBJ1-5
size: NA
D: NA
DNA: TGCAGTGCTATCGACCCTGAGGCCCAGCATTTT
CDR3: CSAIDPEAQHF

V: TRBV28
J: TRBJ1-5
size: NA
D: NA
DNA: TGTGCCAGCAGTTTAGTCGGGGGGCTTAATCAGCCCCAGCATTTT
CDR3: CASSLVGGLNQPQHF

V: TRBV7-2
J: TRBJ2-5
size: few
D: TRBD2
DNA: TGTGCCAGCAGCACTAGCGGGGGGGCGCTGGAGACCCAGTACTTC
CDR3: CASSTSGGALETQYF

V: TRBV30
J: TRBJ1-2
size: NA
D: NA
DNA: TGTGCCTGGAGAGATCAGATGTCTAACTATGGCTACACCTTC
CDR3: CAWRDQMSNYGYTF